Below, one TCR beta chain is given with its context. What it binds is not known. This entry comes from a study of T cell responses to AZD1222 COVID-19 vaccine. Profiling relied on immunoSEQ multiplex PCR, and the TCRdb table lists in-frame clones only, not all of them. This table holds about 140,000 clones, 85% to 95% found once. Study-wide points: It was only a handful of AZD1222 recipients who were seropositive at baseline. Nearly half of spike-specific TCRs reportedly target variant regions that are unmutated in the B.1.351 and B.1.1.7 variants. Repertoire collection took place solely once the T cell response had peaked. The donors showed a predominance of white British ancestry and of females, with possible underestimation of clonal diversity.

This receptor was identified in an adult who received the AZD1222 COVID-19 vaccine. Sequenced material: peripheral blood, taken 28 days after the second AZD1222 dose.

The CDR3 DNA sequence: TGTGCCAGCAGCTTACGGACGAATTCACCCCTCCACTTT. This sequence encodes CASSLRTNSPLHF. The rearrangement uses TRBV5-8 and TRBJ1-6; D unresolved. CDR3 size: 13 residues. The V gene lost 2 bases and the J gene lost 7 bases, with 7 bases spanning the gap. Germline V gene sequence: CDR1 SGHTS, CDR2 YDEGEE. Looking up the rest from reference TRBV5-8 and TRBJ1-6 gives the full variable domain: EAGVTQSPTHLIKTRGQQATLRCSPISGHTSVYWYQQALGLGLQFLLWYDEGEERNRGNFPPRFSGRQFPNYSSELNVNALELEDSALYLCASSLRTNSPLHFGNGTRLTVT.